One and the same sample provided the 27 T cell receptor beta chains below, sequenced in a study of T-cell reconstitution after alpha-beta-depleted transplantation in children. Using unique molecular identifiers, the investigators prepared the TCRbeta library. TCRdb ran MiXCR on the PCR reads and lists one entry per CDR3 protein. The sample carries fewer than 750,000 distinct CDR3 sequences, over 20% recorded once. Here the sequenced sample was PBMCs, taken before TCRalphabeta/CD19-depleted stem cell transplant. These receptors all stem from a boy younger than two with Wiskott-Aldrich syndrome, due to receive a stem cell transplant.

V usage is TRBV11-2 and J usage is TRBJ2-7; 11 nucleotides agree with TRBD2. With V trimmed by 5 bases and J by 2 bases, 17 bases remained unmatched. This CDR3 region has 19 residues. From germline, CDR1 is SGHAT and CDR2 FQNNGV. The DNA for the CDR3 is TGTGCCAGCAGCCCTATTAGGGGGGGAGTTAGCGGGAGGGCCTACGAGCAGTACTTC. Translated: CASSPIRGGVSGRAYEQYF. Full variable domain (rest looked up from reference TRBV11-2 and TRBJ2-7): EAGVAQSPRYKIIEKRQSVAFWCNPISGHATLYWYQQILGQGPKLLIQFQNNGVVDDSQLPKDRFSAERLKGVDSTLKIQPAKLEDSAVYLCASSPIRGGVSGRAYEQYFGPGTRLTVT.

This chain links TRBV20-1 with TRBJ1-5; 11 nucleotides line up with TRBD1. This CDR3 has 13 amino acids. J lost 12 bases, V lost 6 bases, and 10 bases had no gene match. CDR1 and CDR2 from the germline V gene are DFQATT and SNEGSKA (reference sequence). The CDR3 sequence is CSAPGDRGTRQHF. The CDR3 DNA is TGCAGTGCCCCTGGGGACAGGGGGACGCGCCAGCATTTT.

The chain links TRBV5-1 to TRBJ2-3, with D possibly matching TRBD1 (7 bases). The CDR3 has 15 residues. Germline V lookup: CDR1 SGHRS, CDR2 YFSETQ. V lost 6 bases to trimming and J lost 0 bases, with 14 bases between them. The CDR3 region is CASTSTGTSTDTQYF. As DNA, the CDR3 is TGCGCCAGCACCTCGACAGGGACTAGCACAGATACGCAGTATTTT.

The chain carries TRBV28 and TRBJ2-7; 8 bases match TRBD2. The CDR3 spans 15 residues. Germline loops: CDR1 MDHEN, CDR2 SYDVKM. Unmatched junction bases numbered 8, after V lost 5 bases and J lost 2 bases. The CDR3 sequence: CASSALSGITYEQYF. As DNA, the CDR3 is TGTGCCAGCAGTGCGCTTAGCGGGATAACCTACGAGCAGTACTTC.

The V and J genes are TRBV5-6 and TRBJ2-1; TRBD2 agrees at 11 bases. CDR1 and CDR2 (germline): SGHDT, YYEEEE. V lost 2 bases, J lost 0 bases, and 4 bases stayed unmatched. This CDR3 contains 17 residues. The DNA for the CDR3 is TGTGCCAGCAGCTTTCGGACTAGCGGGCGCTCCTACAATGAGCAGTTCTTC. It codes for CASSFRTSGRSYNEQFF.

The rearrangement links TRBV19 to TRBJ2-5; no clear D. Germline CDR1 LNHDA, CDR2 SQIVND (reference sequence). The V end lost 5 bases, the J end lost 2 bases, and 12 bases lay between the germline ends. The CDR3 runs 14 residues. CDR3 nucleotides: TGTGCCAGTAGTCCCCGAACCCTACAAGAGACCCAGTACTTC. This translates into CASSPRTLQETQYF.

This clonotype has just a few counts. The chain combines TRBV20-1 with TRBJ1-3; D remains ambiguous. The CDR3 runs 14 residues. The germline V gene encodes CDR1 DFQATT and CDR2 SNEGSKA (reference sequence). Trimming removed 2 bases from V and 4 bases from J, with 12 bases in between. This CDR3 reads CSARNLPAGNTIYF. In DNA, the CDR3 is TGCAGTGCTAGAAATTTACCGGCAGGAAACACCATATATTTT.

A few counts support this clonotype. The V call is TRBV7-2, the J call TRBJ1-5, with a weak D call TRBD1 (5 bases). Germline CDR1 reads SGHTA; CDR2 reads FQGNSA. This CDR3 contains 16 residues. V was pared by 2 bases and J by 1 base, with 12 bases between. The CDR3 bases are TGTGCCAGCAGCTTAAGATGGGGGGGGAGCAATCAGCCCCAGCATTTT. This encodes CASSLRWGGSNQPQHF.

This chain connects TRBV5-6 to TRBJ1-4, with D possibly matching TRBD1 (5 bases). V gave up 0 bases and J gave up 6 bases, with 21 bases separating them. The CDR3 length is 18 residues. Germline CDR1 and CDR2: SGHDT and YYEEEE. CDR3 coding DNA: TGTGCCAGCAGCTTGGAAACCCGCTACAGGACCGGGGATGAAAAACTGTTTTTT. Its translation: CASSLETRYRTGDEKLFF.

The rearrangement joins TRBV5-1 to TRBJ2-1, with TRBD2 identical over 8 bases. V was clipped by 4 bases and J by 6 bases; unmatched bases: 15. Germline-derived CDR1 and CDR2 are SGHRS and YFSETQ. The CDR3 consists of 17 residues. CDR3: CASSLRPREGRTNEQFF. The CDR3, as DNA: TGCGCCAGCAGCCTCAGGCCCCGGGAGGGTCGAACCAATGAGCAGTTCTTC.

J is TRBJ2-1 and V is TRBV12-5, with 11 nucleotides matching TRBD2. Germline loops: CDR1 LGHNT, CDR2 FRNRAP. This CDR3 region has 15 residues. V shed 4 bases, J shed 10 bases, and the junction held 9 bases outside the gene matches. CDR3 bases: TGTGCTAGTGGTTCCGGGACTAGCGGAGCACGAGAGCAGTTCTTC. This sequence encodes CASGSGTSGAREQFF. Full variable domain (missing parts from reference TRBV12-5 and TRBJ2-1): DARVTQTPRHKVTEMGQEVTMRCQPILGHNTVFWYRQTMMQGLELLAYFRNRAPLDDSGMPKDRFSAEMPDATLATLKIQPSEPRDSAVYFCASGSGTSGAREQFFGPGTRLTVL.

This clonotype was picked up a small number of times. The chain uses TRBV5-1 and TRBJ2-7, with D hard to call. Trimming took off 1 base at V and 3 bases at J, with 8 bases between the two ends. The CDR3 runs 13 residues. Germline V gives CDR1 SGHRS, CDR2 YFSETQ. CDR3 coding DNA: TGCGCCAGCAGCTTGTCCGGATTCTACGAGCAGTACTTC. It codes for CASSLSGFYEQYF.

The V and J genes are TRBV7-2 and TRBJ2-3; 13 positions match TRBD2. The junction had 8 bases not matched to a gene; V was cut back by 4 bases and J by 4 bases. CDR1 is SGHTA, CDR2 FQGNSA, per germline. This CDR3 is built from 17 residues. CDR3 sequence reads: CASSYNRGLAGSDTQYF. CDR3 nucleotides: TGTGCCAGCAGCTACAATCGGGGACTAGCGGGATCAGATACGCAGTATTTT.

This clonotype was observed a handful of times. The gene calls are TRBV5-1 and TRBJ2-1; 13 nucleotides line up with TRBD2. This CDR3 comprises 16 residues. With 0 bases clipped from V and 5 bases from J, the junction kept 2 bases outside the gene matches. CDR1 SGHRS and CDR2 YFSETQ come from the germline V gene. CDR3 DNA sequence: TGCGCCAGCAGCTTGGGGGGACTAGCGGGGAACAATGAGCAGTTCTTC. Its translation: CASSLGGLAGNNEQFF.

V gene TRBV5-6 combines with J gene TRBJ2-5; D is possibly TRBD2 (5 bases). This CDR3 has 15 residues. The germline CDR1 and CDR2 sequences are SGHDT and YYEEEE. Trimming took off 0 bases at V and 3 bases at J, with 12 bases between the two ends. The CDR3 DNA follows: TGTGCCAGCAGCTTGGAGTATGGACTCAAAGAGACCCAGTACTTC. Its protein is CASSLEYGLKETQYF.

This clonotype was recorded a few times. The V and J genes are TRBV12-3 or TRBV12-4 and TRBJ1-5; TRBD1 agrees at 9 bases. V shed 6 bases, J shed 2 bases, and the junction held 5 bases outside the gene matches. CDR3 length: 15 amino acids. CDR3 sequence (DNA): TGTGCCAGCAGACTGACAGGGGGACGCAATCAGCCCCAGCATTTT. Encoded protein: CASRLTGGRNQPQHF.

This chain links TRBV9 with TRBJ2-1; D possibly corresponds to TRBD2 (5 bases). Germline CDR1 and CDR2: SGDLS and YYNGEE. CDR3 length: 12 amino acids. V shed 4 bases and J shed 15 bases, with 17 bases lying between them. CDR3 protein: CASSLDRDRPFF. CDR3 DNA sequence: TGTGCCAGCAGCCTCGATCGGGATCGTCCGTTCTTC.

The chain couples TRBV20-1 to TRBJ2-5; 11 nucleotides align to TRBD2. The CDR3 extends over 16 amino acids. CDR1 DFQATT and CDR2 SNEGSKA come from the germline V gene (reference sequence). Trimming at V came to 1 base and at J to 7 bases, leaving 11 bases not matched to a gene. Here the CDR3 reads CSARAGLAARGGTQYF. The CDR3 coding sequence is TGCAGTGCTAGAGCGGGACTAGCGGCCCGGGGAGGGACCCAGTACTTC.

The gene calls are TRBV20-1 and TRBJ2-4; no reliable D call. V was trimmed by 5 bases and J by 0 bases, leaving 11 bases between them. The CDR3 contains 14 residues. Germline values: CDR1 DFQATT, CDR2 SNEGSKA (reference sequence). The CDR3 region has the DNA TGCAGTGCTCTACAAATCTTAGCCAAAAACATTCAGTACTTC. Protein product: CSALQILAKNIQYF.

The genes are TRBV9 and TRBJ2-2; 8 positions agree with TRBD2. CDR1 SGDLS and CDR2 YYNGEE come from the germline V gene. J lost 5 bases, V lost 4 bases, and 13 bases had no gene match. The CDR3 is 17 residues long. The CDR3 DNA reads TGTGCCAGCAGCAAAGCCCTGCCGGGAGGGCAGACCGGGGAGCTGTTTTTT. Its translation is CASSKALPGGQTGELFF.

A few counts support this clonotype. This rearrangement joins TRBV5-1 to TRBJ1-1; D possibly corresponds to TRBD1 (5 bases). The V and J ends lost 3 bases and 7 bases respectively, with 16 bases between them. Germline loops: CDR1 SGHRS, CDR2 YFSETQ. This CDR3 spans 14 amino acids. The DNA for the CDR3 is TGCGCCAGCAGCTATTATTCCCGGGACGGTGAAGCTTTCTTT. Translating it yields CASSYYSRDGEAFF.

This chain uses TRBV25-1 with TRBJ1-1; D is uncertain. The CDR3 length is 11 residues. In germline, CDR1 is MGHDK, CDR2 SYGVNS. V lost 5 bases and J lost 7, with 8 bases in between. CDR3 residues: CASSQKGEAFF. CDR3 DNA sequence: TGTGCCAGCAGTCAGAAGGGTGAAGCTTTCTTT.

The rearrangement joins TRBV6-2 or TRBV6-3 to TRBJ2-1; D gene unclear. In germline, CDR1 is MNHEY, CDR2 SVGEGT. The V end lost 2 bases, the J end lost 0 bases, and 14 bases lay between the germline ends. This CDR3 has 17 amino acids. CDR3 sequence: CASSYETTAISYNEQFF. The CDR3 nucleotides are TGTGCCAGCAGTTACGAAACAACGGCTATCTCCTACAATGAGCAGTTCTTC.

This clonotype has at least ten counts. The rearrangement links TRBV20-1 to TRBJ2-7; TRBD2 matches 7 bases. This CDR3 region has 15 residues. The germline V gene encodes CDR1 DFQATT and CDR2 SNEGSKA (reference sequence). With V trimmed by 6 bases and J by 6 bases, 17 bases remained unmatched. The CDR3 region is CSAAGGGGGPVEQYF. The CDR3 bases are TGCAGTGCGGCCGGTGGGGGGGGAGGGCCGGTCGAGCAGTACTTC.

This sequence joins TRBV20-1 and TRBJ1-6; D might be TRBD1 (5 bases). Germline CDR1 reads DFQATT; CDR2 reads SNEGSKA (reference sequence). This CDR3 is 17 amino acids long. Deletions cut 0 bases from V and 0 bases from J, with 12 bases between. The CDR3 region is CSARDRRRGSYNSPLHF. The CDR3 nucleotides are TGCAGTGCTAGAGATCGGAGGAGGGGCTCCTATAATTCACCCCTCCACTTT.

This clonotype was recorded a few times. The V call is TRBV28, the J call TRBJ2-5, with 7 positions matching TRBD2. Germline CDR1 MDHEN, CDR2 SYDVKM. The CDR3 spans 14 residues. With V trimmed by 3 bases and J by 5 bases, 6 bases remained unmatched. The CDR3: CASSFGGRVETQYF. The CDR3 DNA sequence: TGTGCCAGCAGTTTTGGCGGGAGAGTCGAGACCCAGTACTTC.

The genes are TRBV4-2 and TRBJ2-3; TRBD2 aligns across 8 bases. The germline V gene encodes CDR1 LGHNA and CDR2 YNFKEQ. The length of the CDR3 is 15 residues. V lost 4 bases, J lost 0 bases, and 3 bases stayed unmatched. In DNA, the CDR3 is TGTGCCAGCAGCCGCGGGAGGCCTAGCACAGATACGCAGTATTTT. Residues: CASSRGRPSTDTQYF.